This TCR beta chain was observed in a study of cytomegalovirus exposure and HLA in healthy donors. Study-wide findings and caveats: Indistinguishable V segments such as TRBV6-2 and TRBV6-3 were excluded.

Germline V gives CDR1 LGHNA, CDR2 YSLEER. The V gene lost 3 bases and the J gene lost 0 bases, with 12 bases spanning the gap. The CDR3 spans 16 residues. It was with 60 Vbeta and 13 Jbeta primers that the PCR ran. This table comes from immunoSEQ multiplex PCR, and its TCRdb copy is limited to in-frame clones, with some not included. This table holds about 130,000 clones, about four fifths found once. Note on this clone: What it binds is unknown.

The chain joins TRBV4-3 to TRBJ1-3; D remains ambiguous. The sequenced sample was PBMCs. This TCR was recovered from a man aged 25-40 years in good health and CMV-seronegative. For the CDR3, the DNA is TGCGCCAGCAGCCACGTCTACGGGGACTCTGGAAACACCATATATTTT. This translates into CASSHVYGDSGNTIYF.